The TCR beta chain under discussion was sequenced for a study of tumor-infiltrating lymphocytes in oesophageal squamous cell carcinoma. This clonotype was counted ten times or more. This CDR3 contains 14 residues. Trimming removed 0 bases at V and 2 bases at J, with 9 bases between. Per germline, CDR1 SGHNT and CDR2 YYREEE (reference sequence). Using its own MiXCR run on the PCR reads, TCRdb lists one record per CDR3 protein. The sample lists over 14,000 distinct CDR3 sequences; roughly 47% were seen once. Sequences were obtained from blood. The clonotype originates from a male donor with esophageal squamous cell carcinoma. This chain connects TRBV5-4 to TRBJ2-7; D perhaps matches TRBD1 (6 bases). DNA for the CDR3: TGTGCCAGCAGCTTGGATTGGGGGCCCTACGAGCAGTACTTC. This gives the protein CASSLDWGPYEQYF.